A single sample gave rise to the 28 T cell receptor beta chains below, sequenced in a study of cytomegalovirus exposure and HLA in healthy donors. Use of 60 Vbeta and 13 Jbeta primers characterized the PCR. Measured with immunoSEQ multiplex PCR; TCRdb has only the in-frame clones, and not every one. The sample lists roughly 110,000 clones; about two thirds were seen once. The source material was PBMCs. These receptors originate from a female donor in good health and CMV-seronegative.

The V call is TRBV4-1, the J call TRBJ1-4, with TRBD1 identical over 8 bases. The germline V gene encodes CDR1 MGHRA and CDR2 YSYEKL. V lost 3 bases to trimming and J lost 7 bases; unmatched junction nucleotides: 7. CDR3 size: 15 residues. Here the CDR3 reads CASSQAGGTREKLFF. CDR3 DNA sequence: TGCGCCAGCAGCCAGGCAGGGGGCACGCGTGAAAAACTGTTTTTT.

The rearrangement uses TRBV5-1 and TRBJ2-6; TRBD1 aligns across 10 bases. The germline gives CDR1 SGHRS, CDR2 YFSETQ. CDR3 size: 19 residues. V gave up 0 bases and J gave up 0 bases; unmatched junction bases: 6. The CDR3 nucleotides are TGCGCCAGCAGCTTGGTCCGGGGACAGGGGAACTCTGGGGCCAACGTCCTGACTTTC. As protein: CASSLVRGQGNSGANVLTF.

The chain links TRBV5-1 to TRBJ2-3; 7 bases fit TRBD1. Germline V lookup: CDR1 SGHRS, CDR2 YFSETQ. This CDR3 is 15 amino acids long. V was clipped by 4 bases and J by 1 base; unmatched bases: 6. CDR3 region: CASSRRQGGTDTQYF. CDR3 sequence (DNA): TGCGCCAGCAGCAGAAGACAGGGAGGCACAGATACGCAGTATTTT.

The chain employs TRBV6-1 and TRBJ1-2; 8 positions agree with TRBD1. Per the germline V gene, CDR1 is MNHNS and CDR2 is SASEGT. This CDR3 has 14 residues. V lost 6 bases and J lost 2; bases outside the gene matches: 5. This CDR3 is CASRDRGQNYGYTF. Written as DNA, the CDR3 is TGTGCCAGCAGAGACAGGGGTCAAAACTATGGCTACACCTTC.

The chain employs TRBV28 and TRBJ2-1, with 7 bases matching TRBD2. From germline, CDR1 is MDHEN and CDR2 SYDVKM. The V segment lost 3 bases and the J segment 4 bases; nucleotides outside the gene matches: 6. The CDR3 covers 15 residues. DNA of the CDR3: TGTGCCAGCAGTTTGGTTGCGGGAGTGTACAATGAGCAGTTCTTC. Encoded protein: CASSLVAGVYNEQFF.

This rearrangement joins TRBV21-1 to TRBJ2-7; the table gives TRBD2 as D, unverified against the DNA. TRBV21-1 is labeled a pseudogene. This CDR3 has 16 residues. DNA for the CDR3: TGTGCCAGCAGCACTCGAAGCGGGAGGGCCGGGATCGAGCAGTACTTC. Translation: CASSTRSGRAGIEQYF.

The chain has TRBV11-1 and TRBJ2-7, with 13 bases identical to TRBD2. The CDR3 covers 16 residues. Germline values: CDR1 SGHAT, CDR2 FQDESV (reference sequence). V lost 5 bases, J lost 2 bases, and 6 bases stayed unmatched. In nucleotides, the CDR3 is TGTGCCAGCAGCAGCGGGACTAGCGGGATAACCTACGAGCAGTACTTC. Translation gives CASSSGTSGITYEQYF.

As DNA, the CDR3 is TGTGCTAGTGGTTTGGGGTGGGGGCACCAAGAGACCCAGTACTTC. Protein product: CASGLGWGHQETQYF. This chain connects TRBV12-5 to TRBJ2-5; possible D gene TRBD1, 6 bases. CDR3 length equals 15 residues. With 1 base removed from V and 0 bases from J, the gap between germline ends came to 9 bases. Germline V gene data show CDR1 as LGHNT and CDR2 as FRNRAP.

J is TRBJ1-5 and V is TRBV4-3; tentative D call: TRBD1 (6 bases). The V end was cut by 2 bases, the J end by 4 bases, with 18 bases between. CDR1 and CDR2 (germline): LGHNA, YSLEER. This CDR3 region has 17 residues. The CDR3, as DNA: TGCGCCAGCAGCCAAACCTTCACAGGGTTCGTTAATCAGCCCCAGCATTTT. As protein: CASSQTFTGFVNQPQHF.

Only one count was recorded for this clone. V is TRBV10-1 and J is TRBJ1-5; 10 bases map to TRBD1. The germline gives CDR1 WNHNN, CDR2 SYGVQD (reference sequence). V lost 9 bases, J lost 5 bases, and 7 bases stayed unmatched. The CDR3 consists of 14 residues. In DNA form, the CDR3 reads TGCGCCAGTGAAAGGACAGGGGGGGATCAGCCCCAGCATTTT. Protein product: CASERTGGDQPQHF.

J is TRBJ2-3 and V is TRBV10-2; D may be TRBD2 (5 bases). CDR1 and CDR2 from the germline V gene are WSHSY and SAAADI. Trimming removed 6 bases from V and 7 bases from J, with 14 bases in between. The CDR3 extends over 13 amino acids. The CDR3 region has the DNA TGCGCCAGCAGCCGCGGGCCCCAGCATACGCAGTATTTT. It specifies CASSRGPQHTQYF.

This chain links TRBV28 with TRBJ2-5; 9 bases map to TRBD2. With V trimmed by 3 bases and J by 4 bases, 6 bases remained unmatched. The CDR3 loop spans 15 amino acids. Germline loops: CDR1 MDHEN, CDR2 SYDVKM. In nucleotides, the CDR3 is TGTGCCAGCAGTTTCGACCTAGCGGGACGAGAGACCCAGTACTTC. It encodes CASSFDLAGRETQYF.

The V and J genes are TRBV27 and TRBJ1-1; TRBD1 matches 7 bases. The CDR3 runs to 13 residues. CDR1 MNHEY and CDR2 SMNVEV come from the germline V gene (reference sequence). The J segment lost 5 bases and the V segment lost 8 bases, leaving 8 bases of the junction unmatched. The CDR3: CASRIQGKTEAFF. The DNA for the CDR3 is TGTGCCAGCCGGATACAGGGGAAAACTGAAGCTTTCTTT.

The chain carries TRBV19 and TRBJ2-3; a possible D gene is TRBD1 (7 bases). V was pared by 3 bases and J by 4 bases, with 14 bases between. CDR1 is LNHDA and CDR2 is SQIVND in the germline V gene (reference sequence). This CDR3 comprises 15 residues. In DNA form, the CDR3 reads TGTGCCAGTAGTATGCGGGACAGCAACTCAGATACGCAGTATTTT. Amino acids: CASSMRDSNSDTQYF.

The V gene is TRBV4-2, the J gene TRBJ2-3, with 11 bases that match TRBD1. The V gene end was trimmed by 4 bases and the J gene end by 5 bases; junction bases not matched to a gene: 23. The V gene's germline CDR1 is LGHNA and CDR2 YNFKEQ. This CDR3 region has 21 residues. The CDR3 DNA reads as TGTGCCAGCAGCCCGGACTTCCGGGACAGGGGGAGTAGGGAAAGGCGAGATACGCAGTATTTT. It specifies CASSPDFRDRGSRERRDTQYF.

The chain carries TRBV19 and TRBJ2-7; 14 bases fit TRBD2. The CDR3 extends over 16 amino acids. J gave up 3 bases and V 6 bases, and 7 bases lay outside the gene matches. From germline, CDR1 is LNHDA and CDR2 SQIVND (reference sequence). CDR3 bases: TGTGCCAGTAGCCAGCCAGGACTAGCGGGAGGCTACGAGCAGTACTTC. It codes for CASSQPGLAGGYEQYF.

This clone appeared once. V is TRBV28 and J is TRBJ2-1, with 9 positions matching TRBD1. V was clipped by 5 bases and J by 10 bases; unmatched bases: 12. CDR1 MDHEN and CDR2 SYDVKM come from the germline V gene. The CDR3 is 15 residues long. CDR3 nucleotides: TGTGCCAGCAGTCTAACAGGGGGCGGACTAGTGGAGCAGTTCTTC. It yields the protein CASSLTGGGLVEQFF.

This clone was seen a single time. J is TRBJ2-5 and V is TRBV7-9, with a weak D call TRBD2 (5 bases). CDR1 and CDR2 from the germline V gene are SEHNR and FQNEAQ (reference sequence). The length of the CDR3 is 14 residues. The ends were cut back, 10 bases at V and 6 bases at J, with 21 bases in the middle. The CDR3 loop is CATTSLGLGKTQYF. The CDR3 bases are TGTGCCACTACCTCACTAGGATTGGGGAAGACCCAGTACTTC.

The chain uses TRBV18 and TRBJ2-1; TRBD2 agrees at 10 bases. With 9 bases clipped from V and 7 bases from J, the junction kept 15 bases outside the gene matches. CDR1 and CDR2 from the germline V gene are KGHSH and LQKENI. This CDR3 has 16 amino acids. CDR3 loop: CASAPSASGSRNEQFF. In nucleotides, the CDR3 is TGTGCCAGTGCCCCGTCGGCTAGCGGGAGTCGAAATGAGCAGTTCTTC. Complete variable domain (other parts from reference TRBV18 and TRBJ2-1): NAGVMQNPRHLVRRRGQEARLRCSPMKGHSHVYWYRQLPEEGLKFMVYLQKENIIDESGMPKERFSAEFPKEGPSILRIQQVVRGDSAAYFCASAPSASGSRNEQFFGPGTRLTVL.

The rearrangement links TRBV2 to TRBJ1-1, with D unresolved. Trimming removed 9 bases from V and 3 bases from J, with 11 bases in between. This CDR3 spans 12 amino acids. From germline, CDR1 is SNHLY and CDR2 FYNNEI. As DNA, the CDR3 is TGTGCCAGGGGCGGGTCGGACACTGAAGCTTTCTTT. Protein product: CARGGSDTEAFF.

The chain has TRBV9 and TRBJ2-7, with TRBD2 matching over 9 bases. Losses at the gene ends were 3 bases for V and 3 bases for J; bases not matched to a gene: 10. Germline assignment: CDR1 SGDLS and CDR2 YYNGEE. This CDR3 comprises 16 residues. DNA of the CDR3: TGTGCCAGCAGCGAGACAGGACTAGCGAGTTACTACGAGCAGTACTTC. This encodes CASSETGLASYYEQYF. The whole variable domain, remainder taken from reference TRBV9 and TRBJ2-7, is DSGVTQTPKHLITATGQRVTLRCSPRSGDLSVYWYQQSLDQGLQFLIQYYNGEERAKGNILERFSAQQFPDLHSELNLSSLELGDSALYFCASSETGLASYYEQYFGPGTRLTVT.

This clone has more than one count but fewer than ten. This chain links TRBV6-6 with TRBJ2-7; 8 bases map to TRBD1. The CDR3 extends over 14 amino acids. Germline values: CDR1 MNHNY, CDR2 SVGAGI (reference sequence). V gave up 6 bases and J gave up 3 bases; unmatched junction bases: 7. The CDR3 DNA sequence: TGTGCCAGCAGGTACGGACAGGGCAACTACGAGCAGTACTTC. Its protein product is CASRYGQGNYEQYF.

This chain links TRBV28 with TRBJ2-3; D perhaps matches TRBD1 (6 bases). V lost 5 bases to trimming and J lost 2 bases, with 26 bases between them. Germline lookup yields CDR1 MDHEN and CDR2 SYDVKM. CDR3 length equals 19 residues. CDR3 DNA sequence: TGTGCCAGCAGTCTAAGCTCGACAGGCCAATCGAGCAACACAGATACGCAGTATTTT. It yields the protein CASSLSSTGQSSNTDTQYF. Supplemented by reference TRBV28 and TRBJ2-3, the full variable domain reads DVKVTQSSRYLVKRTGEKVFLECVQDMDHENMFWYRQDPGLGLRLIYFSYDVKMKEKGDIPEGYSVSREKKERFSLILESASTNQTSMYLCASSLSSTGQSSNTDTQYFGPGTRLTVL.

This clone was observed a single time. V is TRBV5-4 and J is TRBJ2-7; 7 nucleotides match TRBD2. Germline-derived CDR1 and CDR2 are SGHNT and YYREEE (reference sequence). This CDR3 has 15 amino acids. V trimming: 4 bases; J trimming: 0 bases; junction bases outside the gene matches: 7. The DNA for the CDR3 is TGTGCCAGCAGCCTAATGGGCGGGAGCTCCTACGAGCAGTACTTC. It specifies CASSLMGGSSYEQYF.

The chain is built from TRBV28 and TRBJ2-7; a weak D match, TRBD2 (6 bases). Trimming took 8 bases from V and 2 from J, leaving 16 bases between them. CDR1 and CDR2 from the germline V gene are MDHEN and SYDVKM. The CDR3 contains 14 residues. The CDR3 sequence: CASRKFGGAYEQYF. As DNA, the CDR3 is TGTGCCAGCCGGAAGTTCGGAGGGGCCTACGAGCAGTACTTC.

This chain connects TRBV30 to TRBJ2-1; D is uncertain. This CDR3 contains 11 residues. Trimming removed 5 bases from V and 6 bases from J, with 8 bases in between. Germline V gene data show CDR1 as GTSNPN and CDR2 as SVGIG (reference sequence). The CDR3 loop reads CAWEHLNEQFF. The CDR3 bases are TGTGCCTGGGAACATCTCAATGAGCAGTTCTTC.

The chain combines TRBV27 with TRBJ2-3; 12 positions agree with TRBD2. Looked up from germline, CDR1 is MNHEY and CDR2 is SMNVEV (reference sequence). This CDR3 has 19 amino acids. Trimming removed 4 bases from V and 8 bases from J; junction bases left unmatched: 19. In DNA, the CDR3 is TGTGCCAGCAGTTCTAGCGGGAGGGGGTATCGAGAGAGGGAGGGTACGCAGTATTTT. As protein: CASSSSGRGYREREGTQYF.

The chain employs TRBV2 and TRBJ2-4, with TRBD2 as a possible D gene (5 bases). Trimming took 0 bases from V and 0 from J, leaving 12 bases between them. The CDR3 loop spans 17 amino acids. Germline CDR1 SNHLY, CDR2 FYNNEI. CDR3 protein: CASSEARAVLAKNIQYF. The CDR3 bases are TGTGCCAGCAGTGAAGCGCGGGCAGTCTTAGCCAAAAACATTCAGTACTTC.